The rows below give T cell receptor beta chains drawn from one sample of a study of T cell repertoires in cytomegalovirus infection. These receptors' antigens are unknown. TCRdb independently ran MiXCR on the reads; one entry per CDR3 protein. The sample includes about 20,000 distinct CDR3 sequences, roughly 40% of them seen just once. The starting material was CD8+ T cells from cultured PBMCs, obtained from culture after CMV antigen stimulation. These TCRs come from a human donor in good health (CMV status not recorded). Some clones in this sample may be carry-over from other donors' samples. Each CDR3 is given with its conserved first and last residue. The order of the fields is D gene, CDR3 length, J gene, V gene, clone size, CDR3 DNA, CDR3 protein. A D gene is named only where the DNA matches it firmly. Size values are once, few and many counts, or a class for expanded clones, and some rows have none.

- | 16 | TRBJ1-5 | TRBV9 | few | TGTGCCAGCAGCGTAGGGAGTGAATCTAGCAATCAGCCCCAGCATTTT | CASSVGSESSNQPQHF
TRBD2 | 14 | TRBJ2-7 | TRBV7-6 | few | TGTGCCAGCAGCCAGGGCGGGGGACCCTACGAGCAGTACTTC | CASSQGGGPYEQYF
TRBD1 | 15 | TRBJ1-1 | TRBV7-6 | - | TGTGCCAGCAGCTTAGATCAGACCAGGACAGGGCGGCCTTTCTTT | CASSLDQTRTGRPFF
- | 12 | TRBJ1-1 | TRBV7-8 | few | TGTGCCAGCAGCTTAGATCCGGGGCGGCCTCTCTTT | CASSLDPGRPLF
- | 16 | TRBJ2-3 | TRBV7-2 | - | TGTGCCAGCAGCTTATCGGGGGTTTTTAGCACAGATACGCAGTATTTT | CASSLSGVFSTDTQYF
- | 17 | TRBJ2-7 | TRBV27 | - | TGTGCCAGCAGTCCTACCAACCGGGACATCTCTCCCTACGAGCAGTACTTC | CASSPTNRDISPYEQYF
- | 14 | TRBJ2-5 | TRBV7-3 | few | TGTGCCAGCAGCTTAATAGGCGGTCAAGAGACCCAGTACTTC | CASSLIGGQETQYF
- | 12 | TRBJ1-1 | TRBV9 | few | TGTGCCAGCAGCGGGGGAAGCACTGAAGCTTTCTTT | CASSGGSTEAFF
- | 15 | TRBJ2-5 | TRBV7-8 | few | TGTGCCAGCAGCTTAGAGGGGGAGTGGCAAGAGACCCAGTACTTC | CASSLEGEWQETQYF
- | 14 | TRBJ2-7 | TRBV2 | - | TGTGCCAGCAGTGTCCCTGGCAGGGACTACGAGCAGTACTTC | CASSVPGRDYEQYF
- | 13 | TRBJ2-1 | TRBV5-4 | - | TGTGCCAGCAGCTCGACTACGGACAATGAGCAGTTCTTC | CASSSTTDNEQFF
TRBD1 | 15 | TRBJ1-2 | TRBV7-8 | once | TGTGCCAGCAGCTTAGGACAGGGGGCTAACTATGGCTACACCTTC | CASSLGQGANYGYTF
TRBD1 | 17 | TRBJ2-1 | TRBV7-8 | - | TGTGCCAGCAGCTTAAGAGGGGGCCAAAGATCCTACAATGAGCAGTTCTTC | CASSLRGGQRSYNEQFF
- | 13 | TRBJ1-1 | TRBV5-5 | many | TGTGCCAGCAAGGGGGATTTGAACACTGAAGCTTTCTTT | CASKGDLNTEAFF
TRBD1 | 14 | TRBJ1-5 | TRBV20-1 | - | TGCAGTGCCATGGACAGGGTAAGGTATCAGCCCCAGCATTTT | CSAMDRVRYQPQHF
- | 15 | TRBJ2-2 | TRBV7-1 | - | TGTGCCAGCAGCTGGCCGGACACCGGTTCCGGGGAGCTGTTTTTT | CASSWPDTGSGELFF
TRBD2 | 19 | TRBJ2-3 | TRBV5-8 | - | TGTGCCAGCAGCTCCCTAGGGACTAGCGGGGGGAGTAGCACAGATACGCAGTATTTT | CASSSLGTSGGSSTDTQYF
- | 12 | TRBJ2-5 | TRBV27 | few | TGTGCCAGCAGTACACCGACGGGGACCCAGTACTTC | CASSTPTGTQYF
- | 16 | TRBJ2-1 | TRBV6-5 | few | TGTGCCAGCAGTTATTCTGGGGGCCGGGGTACGAATGAGCAGTTCTTC | CASSYSGGRGTNEQFF
- | 15 | TRBJ1-3 | TRBV7-8 | - | TGTGCCAGCAGCCCCGTCGAGCCCCCTGGAAACACCATATATTTT | CASSPVEPPGNTIYF
- | 15 | TRBJ2-3 | TRBV7-8 | - | TGTGCCAGCAGCTTAGCGAGGCTAGTCCCCGATACGCAGTATTTT | CASSLARLVPDTQYF
- | 14 | TRBJ2-1 | TRBV12-3/TRBV12-4 | many | TGTGCCAGCAGTTTAGACTACTCCTACAATGAGCAGTTCTTC | CASSLDYSYNEQFF
- | 16 | TRBJ2-1 | TRBV7-2 | few | TGTGCCAGCAGCACCCGTATCGGGCTAGGTGGTAATGAGCAGTTCTTC | CASSTRIGLGGNEQFF
- | 13 | TRBJ2-3 | TRBV7-2 | - | TGTGCCAGCAGCCCACGGCCAAAAGATACGCAGTATTTT | CASSPRPKDTQYF
- | 12 | TRBJ2-7 | TRBV30 | - | TGTGCCTGGAAGCAGGGCACCTACGAGCAGTACTTC | CAWKQGTYEQYF
TRBD1 | 14 | TRBJ2-1 | TRBV7-2 | many | TGTGCCAGCAGCTACGGGACAGGAAAAGATGAGCAGTTCTTC | CASSYGTGKDEQFF
TRBD2 | 14 | TRBJ2-7 | TRBV20-1 | - | TGCAGTGCTAGAGATCTGACTAGCGGCTACGAGCAGTACTTC | CSARDLTSGYEQYF
TRBD2 | 14 | TRBJ2-1 | TRBV7-2 | - | TGTGCCAGCAGCACCGGACTAGCGGCAGGAGAGCAGTTCTTC | CASSTGLAAGEQFF